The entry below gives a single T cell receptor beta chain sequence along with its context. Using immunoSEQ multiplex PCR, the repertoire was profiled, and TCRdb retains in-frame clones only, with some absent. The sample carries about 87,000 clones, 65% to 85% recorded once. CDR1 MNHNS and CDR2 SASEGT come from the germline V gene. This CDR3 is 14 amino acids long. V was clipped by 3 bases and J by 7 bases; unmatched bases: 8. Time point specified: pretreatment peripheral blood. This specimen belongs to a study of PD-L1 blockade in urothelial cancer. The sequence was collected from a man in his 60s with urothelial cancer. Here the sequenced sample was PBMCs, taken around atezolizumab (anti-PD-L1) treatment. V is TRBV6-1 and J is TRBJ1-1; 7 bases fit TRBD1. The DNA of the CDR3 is TGTGCCAGCAGTGATTTTGGACAGGCCCTTGAAGCTTTCTTT. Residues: CASSDFGQALEAFF.